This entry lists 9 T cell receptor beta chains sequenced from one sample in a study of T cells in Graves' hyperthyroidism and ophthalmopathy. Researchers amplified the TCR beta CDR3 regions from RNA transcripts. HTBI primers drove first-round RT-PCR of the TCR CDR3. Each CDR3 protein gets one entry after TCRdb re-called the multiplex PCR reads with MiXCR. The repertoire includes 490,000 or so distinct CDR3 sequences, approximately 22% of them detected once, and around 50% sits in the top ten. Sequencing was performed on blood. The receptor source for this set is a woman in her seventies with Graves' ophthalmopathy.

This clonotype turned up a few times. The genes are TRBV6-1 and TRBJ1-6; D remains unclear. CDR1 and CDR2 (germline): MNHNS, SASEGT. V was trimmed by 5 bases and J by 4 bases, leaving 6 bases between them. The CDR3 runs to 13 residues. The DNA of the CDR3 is TGTGCCAGCAGTTCACGGTATAATTCACCCCTCCACTTT. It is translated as CASSSRYNSPLHF.

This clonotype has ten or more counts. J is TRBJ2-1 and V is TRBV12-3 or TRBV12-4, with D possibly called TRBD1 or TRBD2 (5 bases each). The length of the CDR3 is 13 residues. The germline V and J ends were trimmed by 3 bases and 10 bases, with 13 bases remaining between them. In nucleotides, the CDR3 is TGTGCCAGCAGTTTCCTTGCCGGGACCGAGCAGTTCTTC. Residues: CASSFLAGTEQFF.

The CDR3 here is CASSTQGEQFF. The CDR3 coding sequence is TGTGCCAGCAGCACACAAGGGGAGCAGTTCTTC. The chain has TRBV6-2 or TRBV6-3 and TRBJ2-1; unclear D gene. Trimming shortened V by 6 bases and J by 10 bases, and 10 bases separated the two germline ends. The germline V gene has CDR1 MNHEY and CDR2 SVGEGT. The CDR3 runs 11 residues.

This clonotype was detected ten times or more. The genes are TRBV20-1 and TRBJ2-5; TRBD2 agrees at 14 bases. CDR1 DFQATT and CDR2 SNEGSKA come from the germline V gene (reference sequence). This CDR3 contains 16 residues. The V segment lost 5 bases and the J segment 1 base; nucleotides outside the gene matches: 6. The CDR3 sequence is CSASGTSGRAQETQYF. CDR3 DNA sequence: TGCAGTGCTTCCGGGACTAGCGGGAGAGCCCAAGAGACCCAGTACTTC.

CDR3 residues: CASSLDRGRFWEQYF. The CDR3 DNA follows: TGTGCCAGCAGCTTGGACAGGGGGCGCTTCTGGGAGCAGTACTTC. The chain combines TRBV28 with TRBJ2-7, with 11 bases fitting TRBD1. V shed 6 bases, J shed 7 bases, and the junction held 11 bases outside the gene matches. In germline, CDR1 is MDHEN, CDR2 SYDVKM. This CDR3 is 15 amino acids long.

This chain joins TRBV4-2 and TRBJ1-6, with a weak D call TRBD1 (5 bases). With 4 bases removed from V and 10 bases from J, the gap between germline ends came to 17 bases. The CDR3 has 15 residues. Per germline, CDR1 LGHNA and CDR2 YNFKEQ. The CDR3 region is CASSPPGTRDSPLHF. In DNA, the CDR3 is TGTGCCAGCAGCCCTCCCGGGACTAGGGACTCACCCCTCCACTTT.

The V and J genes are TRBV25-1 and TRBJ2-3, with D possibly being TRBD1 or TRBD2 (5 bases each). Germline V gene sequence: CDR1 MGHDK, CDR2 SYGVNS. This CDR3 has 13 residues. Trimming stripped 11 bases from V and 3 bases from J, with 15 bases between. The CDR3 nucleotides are TGTGCCGTCAAAGGGGACCCTACAGATACGCAGTATTTT. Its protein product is CAVKGDPTDTQYF.

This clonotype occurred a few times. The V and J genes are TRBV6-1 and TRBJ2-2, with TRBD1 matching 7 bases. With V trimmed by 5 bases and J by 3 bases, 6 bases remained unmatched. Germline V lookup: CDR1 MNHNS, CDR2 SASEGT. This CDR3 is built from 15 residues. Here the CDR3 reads CASSKPTGYTGELFF. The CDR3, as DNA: TGTGCCAGCAGTAAACCGACAGGGTACACCGGGGAGCTGTTTTTT.

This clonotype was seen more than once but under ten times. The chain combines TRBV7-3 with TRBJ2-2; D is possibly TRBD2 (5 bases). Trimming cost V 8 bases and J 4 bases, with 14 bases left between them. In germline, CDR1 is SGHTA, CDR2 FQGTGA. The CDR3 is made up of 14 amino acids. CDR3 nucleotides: TGTGCCAGCGGAACGGGAATAGGCACCGGGGAGCTGTTTTTT. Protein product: CASGTGIGTGELFF.